A few counts support the clone carrying this T cell receptor beta chain. TCRdb's copy holds only in-frame clones and misses some; the assay was immunoSEQ multiplex PCR. The table includes 150,000 or so clones, about four fifths detected once. These data belong to a study of blood T cell repertoires in COVID-19. Study in general: From T cells, B-cell-depleted T cells, or PBMCs came the material, which was cDNA or gDNA.

The J segment lost 4 bases and the V segment lost 4 bases, leaving 9 bases of the junction unmatched. The germline CDR1 and CDR2 sequences are SGHRS and YFSETQ. The CDR3 covers 15 residues. Membership in each cohort depended on participant-reported clinical history. The source is a man over 45 who had recovered from COVID-19. The specimen was PBMCs or T cells enriched from blood (not recorded which). The V and J genes are TRBV5-1 and TRBJ2-5, with 8 nucleotides matching TRBD1. The CDR3 DNA sequence: TGCGCCAGCAGCCCATCAGGACAGGGTGGAGAGACCCAGTACTTC. Translation gives CASSPSGQGGETQYF.